These 21 T cell receptor beta chains share one sample of origin, sequenced in a study of identical twins. TCRdb recomputed calls from the 5' RACE reads with MiXCR, one row per CDR3 protein. Among 250,000 or so distinct CDR3 sequences, approximately 7.3% were seen once, and the ten largest hold 5.4%. The same data also contributed to another study, on yellow fever vaccine responses in identical twins.

Sequencing was carried out using CD8+ T cells sorted from blood. These receptors came from a woman aged 18 to 35 in good health.

This clonotype has just a few counts. The chain is built from TRBV7-2 and TRBJ2-5, with 8 bases lining up with TRBD1. Germline V CDR1 and CDR2: SGHTA, FQGNSA. The CDR3 spans 17 residues. J lost 2 bases, V lost 0 bases, and 8 bases had no gene match. The CDR3 DNA reads as TGTGCCAGCAGCTTAGCGGGTGGACAGGGAACTCAAGAGACCCAGTACTTC. Translated, it gives CASSLAGGQGTQETQYF.

The gene calls are TRBV4-1 and TRBJ2-1, with 15 bases matching TRBD2. With 3 bases clipped from V and 5 bases from J, the junction kept 2 bases outside the gene matches. CDR3 length: 16 amino acids. CDR1 is MGHRA and CDR2 is YSYEKL in the germline V gene. CDR3 nucleotide sequence: TGCGCCAGCAGCCACGGACTAGCGGGAGGGCACAATGAGCAGTTCTTC. Translation gives CASSHGLAGGHNEQFF.

The chain is built from TRBV13 and TRBJ2-5; D perhaps matches TRBD2 (6 bases). Looked up from germline, CDR1 is PRHDT and CDR2 is FYEKMQ (reference sequence). The CDR3 spans 13 residues. The V gene lost 5 bases and the J gene lost 2 bases, with 9 bases spanning the gap. The CDR3 loop reads CASSMGGQETQYF. CDR3 sequence (DNA): TGTGCCAGCAGCATGGGGGGTCAAGAGACCCAGTACTTC.

To note about this clonotype: This clone may be a read error of a much larger clone one base away. This sequence joins TRBV4-1 and TRBJ2-1; 8 bases map to TRBD2. Germline values: CDR1 MGHRA, CDR2 YSYEKL. This CDR3 is 15 amino acids long. Unmatched junction bases numbered 10, after V lost 4 bases and J lost 8 bases. CDR3 region: CASSLAGLAVHEQFF. The CDR3 DNA reads TGCGCCAGCAGCCTAGCAGGACTAGCAGTCCATGAGCAGTTCTTC.

This clonotype was counted at least ten times. The chain employs TRBV5-1 and TRBJ2-5; D is unclear. The CDR3 spans 15 residues. V dropped 0 bases and J dropped 0 bases, with 9 bases sitting between them. Germline assignment: CDR1 SGHRS and CDR2 YFSETQ. CDR3 nucleotides: TGCGCCAGCAGCTTGGTTACGGCAAACCAAGAGACCCAGTACTTC. It is translated as CASSLVTANQETQYF.

This clonotype was counted many times. The rearrangement uses TRBV12-3 or TRBV12-4 and TRBJ2-4; 8 nucleotides match TRBD1. CDR3 length equals 12 residues. Trimming at V came to 6 bases and at J to 8 bases, leaving 3 bases not matched to a gene. CDR3: CASSPDRDIQYF. In nucleotides, the CDR3 is TGTGCCAGCAGCCCGGACAGGGACATTCAGTACTTC.

This clonotype was seen only a few times. The chain uses TRBV9 and TRBJ2-1; 9 bases match TRBD2. V lost 3 bases to trimming and J lost 8 bases; unmatched junction nucleotides: 12. CDR1 and CDR2 (germline): SGDLS, YYNGEE. The CDR3 consists of 16 residues. The CDR3 DNA reads TGTGCCAGCAGCGCAATGGGGGGACTAGCATTTCATGAGCAGTTCTTC. Protein sequence: CASSAMGGLAFHEQFF.

The chain links TRBV28 to TRBJ1-4; a weak D match, TRBD1 (5 bases). Germline V gene sequence: CDR1 MDHEN, CDR2 SYDVKM. This CDR3 is 15 amino acids long. Trimming shortened V by 2 bases and J by 6 bases, and 13 bases separated the two germline ends. CDR3 in amino acids: CASSLRQSPDEKLFF. CDR3 DNA: TGTGCCAGCAGTTTAAGACAGTCACCTGATGAAAAACTGTTTTTT.

The chain couples TRBV12-3 or TRBV12-4 to TRBJ1-2; D is perhaps TRBD1 (5 bases). CDR3 length equals 12 residues. V lost 10 bases to trimming and J lost 3 bases, with 12 bases between them. CDR3 sequence reads: CATTEGYYGYTF. The DNA for the CDR3 is TGTGCCACTACGGAGGGGTACTATGGCTACACCTTC.

The rearrangement joins TRBV5-5 to TRBJ2-1; D remains ambiguous. Germline V lookup: CDR1 SGHKS, CDR2 YYEKEE (reference sequence). Deletions cut 2 bases from V and 8 bases from J, with 20 bases between. The CDR3 totals 16 residues. CDR3 sequence (DNA): TGTGCCAGCAGCTTCCGGGCCCCCCCAACAATTGATGAGCAGTTCTTC. This translates into CASSFRAPPTIDEQFF.

The rearrangement uses TRBV7-8 and TRBJ2-2; 9 positions match TRBD2. The ends lost 0 bases at V and 6 bases at J; junction bases unmatched: 8. From germline, CDR1 is SGHVS and CDR2 FQNEAQ. This CDR3 region has 17 residues. CDR3 bases: TGTGCCAGCAGCTTAGCTCCCTTAGCGGGAGCATCCGGGGAGCTGTTTTTT. It codes for CASSLAPLAGASGELFF.

This clonotype was seen repeatedly, ten times or more. This chain links TRBV5-1 with TRBJ1-1; D is unresolved. Trimming left V 3 bases short and J 0 bases short, with 6 bases between. Germline loops: CDR1 SGHRS, CDR2 YFSETQ. This CDR3 spans 13 amino acids. CDR3 sequence: CASSSALNTEAFF. In DNA form, the CDR3 reads TGCGCCAGCAGCTCAGCACTGAACACTGAAGCTTTCTTT.

This sequence joins TRBV27 and TRBJ2-1; D may match TRBD1 or TRBD2 (5 bases each). The CDR3 runs 14 residues. Germline V gene data show CDR1 as MNHEY and CDR2 as SMNVEV (reference sequence). Between the trimmed V and J ends, which lost 5 bases and 4 bases, there was a span of 12 bases. CDR3 sequence (DNA): TGTGCCAGCAGTAGCACGGGGCCGTACAATGAGCAGTTCTTC. It yields the protein CASSSTGPYNEQFF.

This clonotype was seen many times. This chain connects TRBV7-9 to TRBJ2-2, with D possibly being TRBD1 (5 bases). This CDR3 has 12 residues. Trimming stripped 8 bases from V and 3 bases from J, with 7 bases between. The germline gives CDR1 SEHNR, CDR2 FQNEAQ (reference sequence). For the CDR3, the DNA is TGTGCCAGCCTAGGGGACACCGGGGAGCTGTTTTTT. Translation gives CASLGDTGELFF.

This clonotype has ten or more counts. The chain recombines TRBV7-6 with TRBJ2-3, with 13 positions matching TRBD2. J lost 8 bases, V lost 5 bases, and 10 bases had no gene match. Germline V gene lookup returns CDR1 SGHVS and CDR2 FNYEAQ. The CDR3 runs to 16 residues. For the CDR3, the DNA is TGTGCCAGCAGCCGTGGGACTAGCGGGGCTAAGTTTACGCAGTATTTT. This gives the protein CASSRGTSGAKFTQYF.

In its sample, this clonotype was seen many times. V is TRBV12-3 or TRBV12-4 and J is TRBJ1-1; unclear D gene. The CDR3 totals 13 residues. V dropped 1 base and J dropped 10 bases, with 13 bases sitting between them. The CDR3 reads CASSLVQPGGAFF. CDR3 bases: TGTGCCAGCAGTTTAGTACAGCCAGGCGGAGCTTTCTTT.

The CDR3 sequence: CASSSQGPFSPYNEQFF. CDR3 coding DNA: TGTGCCAGCAGTTCACAGGGGCCTTTCTCGCCCTACAATGAGCAGTTCTTC. The J gene is TRBJ2-1, the V gene TRBV12-3 or TRBV12-4; 7 nucleotides align to TRBD1. This CDR3 is 17 amino acids long. V lost 4 bases, J lost 2 bases, and 11 bases stayed unmatched.

V is TRBV28 and J is TRBJ1-4; no reliable D call. The CDR3 sequence is 16 residues long. Germline-derived CDR1 and CDR2 are MDHEN and SYDVKM. V was clipped by 4 bases and J by 0 bases, with 12 bases between them. The CDR3 region is CASSSTPDTTNEKLFF. In DNA form, the CDR3 reads TGTGCCAGCAGTTCTACACCAGACACAACTAATGAAAAACTGTTTTTT.

V gene TRBV14 combines with J gene TRBJ2-5; no reliable D call. CDR3 size: 13 residues. The germline V gene encodes CDR1 SGHDN and CDR2 FVKESK. Trimming left V 1 base short and J 4 bases short, with 7 bases between. CDR3 in amino acids: CASSQGKPETQYF. The DNA for the CDR3 is TGTGCCAGCAGCCAAGGGAAACCAGAGACCCAGTACTTC.

This clonotype was detected a few times. The chain is built from TRBV18 and TRBJ2-7; 14 bases agree with TRBD2. After removal of 4 bases from V and 5 bases from J, the junction contained 16 bases not matched to a gene. The germline gives CDR1 KGHSH, CDR2 LQKENI. The CDR3 has 19 residues. CDR3 amino acids: CASSLNGLAGGIPLHEQYV. DNA for the CDR3: TGTGCCAGCTCACTAAACGGACTAGCGGGGGGAATTCCACTTCACGAGCAGTACGTC.

This clonotype was recorded at least ten times. This rearrangement joins TRBV5-1 to TRBJ2-7, with D uncertain. V dropped 0 bases and J dropped 3 bases, with 10 bases sitting between them. There are 14 residues in the CDR3. Looked up from germline, CDR1 is SGHRS and CDR2 is YFSETQ. This chain's CDR3 is CASSLGQDLYEQYF. The CDR3 region has the DNA TGCGCCAGCAGCTTGGGTCAGGACCTCTACGAGCAGTACTTC.